The rows below give T cell receptor beta chains drawn from one sample of a study of blood T cells in healthy people across ages. TCRdb independently ran MiXCR on the 5' RACE reads; one entry per CDR3 protein. Seen here are 650,000 to 1,000,000 distinct CDR3 sequences, about 36% observed once, and the top ten hold around 13%. What was sequenced was blood. The origin of the receptors is a young man in good health. The CDR3 runs from the conserved cysteine through the conserved F or W. The D gene is left open where the match is weak. For some rows the clone size is stated as once, few or many, or as a class when expanded; others skip it.

v_call	d_call	j_call	clone_size	cdr3_aa	cdr3_nt
TRBV6-2/TRBV6-3	TRBD1	TRBJ2-1	-	CASRPHRDRGSMETQFF	TGTGCCAGCAGACCCCACCGGGACAGGGGAAGTATGGAGACCCAGTTCTTC
TRBV5-5	-	TRBJ2-3	many	CASSLDVATDTQYF	TGTGCCAGCAGCTTGGATGTGGCCACAGATACGCAGTATTTT
TRBV10-3	TRBD1	TRBJ2-1	-	CAISEGDRAGEQFF	TGTGCCATCAGTGAAGGGGACAGGGCGGGTGAGCAGTTCTTC
TRBV5-6	-	TRBJ2-5	-	CASSLGWEATQYF	TGTGCCAGCAGCTTGGGGTGGGAAGCGACCCAGTACTTC
TRBV3-1	-	TRBJ2-1	-	CASSQERWGPEQFF	TGTGCCAGCAGCCAAGAGAGGTGGGGGCCGGAGCAGTTCTTC
TRBV6-6	TRBD1	TRBJ2-3	-	CATWSGQVDTDTQYF	TGTGCCACTTGGTCAGGACAGGTTGACACAGATACGCAGTATTTT
TRBV29-1	-	TRBJ1-2	-	CSVGNGGYTF	TGCAGCGTTGGGAACGGCGGCTACACCTTC
TRBV14	-	TRBJ2-7	few	CASSRPGQIYNEQYF	TGTGCCAGCAGCCGGCCGGGACAAATATACAATGAGCAGTACTTC
TRBV11-1	-	TRBJ2-1	few	CASSLEVGGWIVGPSYNEQFF	TGTGCCAGCAGCTTAGAAGTAGGGGGGTGGATCGTAGGACCCTCCTACAATGAGCAGTTCTTC
TRBV5-1	-	TRBJ2-2	-	CASSLGANTGGLFF	TGCGCCAGCAGCTTGGGGGCGAACACCGGGGGGCTGTTTTTT
TRBV6-5	-	TRBJ2-7	few	CASHRAGPYNEQYF	TGTGCCAGCCATAGGGCCGGACCATACAATGAGCAGTACTTC
TRBV6-6	-	TRBJ1-1	-	CASSYTGGSEAFF	TGTGCCAGCAGTTACACCGGGGGTTCTGAAGCTTTCTTT
TRBV12-3/TRBV12-4	TRBD2	TRBJ2-1	-	CASSLRTGGIGGEQFF	TGTGCCAGCAGCCTACGGACGGGGGGAATCGGCGGTGAGCAGTTCTTC
TRBV30	-	TRBJ2-7	many	CAWSLGWDYEQYF	TGTGCCTGGTCACTGGGCTGGGACTACGAGCAGTACTTC
TRBV12-3/TRBV12-4	-	TRBJ2-3	-	CASRSRDWGADTQYF	TGTGCCAGCAGAAGCCGGGACTGGGGTGCAGATACGCAGTATTTT
TRBV27	-	TRBJ2-1	-	CASGFGWNEQFF	TGTGCCAGCGGATTCGGGTGGAATGAGCAGTTCTTC
TRBV28	TRBD1	TRBJ1-2	once	CASRGPGQLYGYTF	TGTGCCAGCAGGGGACCGGGACAGCTCTATGGCTACACCTTC
TRBV7-2	-	TRBJ1-5	-	CASSRMGGRNQPQHF	TGTGCCAGCAGCCGGATGGGGGGCCGCAATCAGCCCCAGCATTTT
TRBV27	-	TRBJ1-2	-	CASSLGQGLGYGYTF	TGTGCCAGCAGTTTAGGTCAGGGCCTTGGCTATGGCTACACCTTC
TRBV6-2/TRBV6-3	TRBD2	TRBJ2-5	-	CASSYDSGGETQYF	TGTGCCAGCAGTTACGACTCCGGGGGGGAGACCCAGTACTTC
TRBV7-7	TRBD2	TRBJ2-1	many	CASSPKTSFGEQFF	TGTGCTAGCAGCCCCAAGACTAGCTTCGGTGAGCAGTTCTTC
TRBV20-1	TRBD2	TRBJ2-1	-	CSARGSNYNEQFF	TGCAGTGCTCGCGGGAGTAACTACAATGAGCAGTTCTTC
TRBV20-1	-	TRBJ2-1	many	CSVGSPHNEQFF	TGCAGTGTAGGGAGTCCCCACAATGAGCAGTTCTTC
TRBV6-6	-	TRBJ2-1	few	CASSYSRGNNEQFF	TGTGCCAGCAGTTACAGTAGAGGTAACAATGAGCAGTTCTTC
TRBV12-3/TRBV12-4	TRBD2	TRBJ2-5	many	CASSPSSGDLQETQYF	TGTGCCAGCAGTCCTTCTAGCGGGGACCTCCAAGAGACCCAGTACTTC
TRBV14	-	TRBJ1-2	-	CASSQAINYGYTF	TGTGCCAGCAGCCAGGCAATTAACTATGGCTACACCTTC
TRBV14	TRBD1	TRBJ1-2	-	CASSQDRDRHEDEYGYTF	TGTGCCAGCAGCCAAGACCGGGACAGACACGAAGACGAATATGGCTACACCTTC
TRBV4-3	TRBD1	TRBJ1-2	few	CASSQADRVRGYTF	TGCGCCAGCAGCCAAGCCGACAGGGTCCGCGGCTACACCTTC
TRBV9	-	TRBJ2-2	once	CASSVGDRSTGELFF	TGTGCCAGCAGCGTAGGAGACAGGTCCACCGGGGAGCTGTTTTTT
TRBV25-1	TRBD1	TRBJ1-5	-	CASRAGQDQPQHF	TGTGCCAGCAGGGCGGGACAGGATCAGCCCCAGCATTTT
TRBV7-2	TRBD2	TRBJ2-7	-	CASSVGLAGEAYEQYF	TGTGCCAGCAGCGTAGGACTAGCGGGGGAAGCCTACGAGCAGTACTTC
TRBV4-1	-	TRBJ2-7	-	CASSQDPTEQYF	TGCGCCAGCAGCCAAGACCCTACAGAGCAGTACTTC
TRBV4-3	-	TRBJ1-2	-	CASSQAVLGASLTNYGYTF	TGCGCCAGCAGCCAAGCGGTTTTGGGGGCCAGCCTAACTAACTATGGCTACACCTTC
TRBV7-2	TRBD1	TRBJ2-7	few	CASSPGQGTNEQYF	TGTGCCAGCAGCCCGGGACAGGGAACAAACGAGCAGTACTTC
TRBV5-4	-	TRBJ2-7	-	CASSPSPVADLSYEQYF	TGTGCCAGCAGCCCATCACCAGTAGCTGACCTTTCCTACGAGCAGTACTTC
TRBV28	-	TRBJ1-1	-	CASRTSGHPAFF	TGTGCCAGCAGAACCTCCGGGCATCCGGCTTTCTTT
TRBV7-9	-	TRBJ2-3	-	CASSLDWGSTDTQYF	TGTGCCAGCAGCTTAGATTGGGGTAGCACAGATACGCAGTATTTT